The clone carrying this T cell receptor beta chain was seen a few times. Its antigen is not known. TCRdb processed the 5' RACE reads anew with MiXCR; each CDR3 protein has one entry. The table shows 600,000 to 750,000 distinct CDR3 sequences, with about 12% occurring only once. This sample stems from a study of T cells after yellow fever vaccination. Study information: Preparation of fractions with low cell numbers was performed using SMART-Seq v4 Ultra Low Input.

This CDR3 has 14 amino acids. V shed 7 bases, J shed 4 bases, and the junction held 7 bases outside the gene matches. Germline V lookup: CDR1 MDHEN, CDR2 SYDVKM. Study-wide findings and caveats: When the response was secondary, it was weaker but reached its peak faster, day 5 versus 15. Booster sampling recovered most clones from primary vaccination (96% CD4, roughly 88% CD8). Researchers noted that a small share of clonotypes showed up in both CD4 and CD8 compartments.

The V and J genes are TRBV28 and TRBJ1-3, with 7 bases identical to TRBD1. The receptor was derived from a man aged 25-40 years who received the YFV17D yellow fever vaccine. Specimen: PBMCs, collected on the day of the yellow fever booster vaccination. The CDR3 nucleotides read TGTGCCAGCAATACCGGGACAGCAGGAAACACCATATATTTT. It encodes CASNTGTAGNTIYF. Full variable domain (outside the CDR3, taken from reference TRBV28 and TRBJ1-3): DVKVTQSSRYLVKRTGEKVFLECVQDMDHENMFWYRQDPGLGLRLIYFSYDVKMKEKGDIPEGYSVSREKKERFSLILESASTNQTSMYLCASNTGTAGNTIYFGEGSWLTVV.